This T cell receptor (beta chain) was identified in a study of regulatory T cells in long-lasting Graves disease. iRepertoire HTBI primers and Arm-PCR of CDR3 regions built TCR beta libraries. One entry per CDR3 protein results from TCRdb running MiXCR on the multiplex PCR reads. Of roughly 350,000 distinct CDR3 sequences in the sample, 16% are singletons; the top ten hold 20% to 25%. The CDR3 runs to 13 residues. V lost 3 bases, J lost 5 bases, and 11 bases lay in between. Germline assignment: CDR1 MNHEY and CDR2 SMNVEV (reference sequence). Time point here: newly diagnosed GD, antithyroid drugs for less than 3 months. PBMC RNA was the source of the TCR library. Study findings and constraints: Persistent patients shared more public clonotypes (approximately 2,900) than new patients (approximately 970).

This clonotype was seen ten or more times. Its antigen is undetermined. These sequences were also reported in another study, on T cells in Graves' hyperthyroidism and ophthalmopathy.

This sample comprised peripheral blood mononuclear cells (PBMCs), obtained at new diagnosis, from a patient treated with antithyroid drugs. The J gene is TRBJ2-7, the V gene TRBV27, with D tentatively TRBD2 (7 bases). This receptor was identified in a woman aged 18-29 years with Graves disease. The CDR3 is CASSFRGANEQYF. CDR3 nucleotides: TGTGCCAGCAGTTTCCGGGGGGCTAACGAGCAGTACTTC.